The next 18 T cell receptor beta chains were all read from a single sample in a study of blood T cell repertoires in COVID-19. Method: immunoSEQ multiplex PCR; TCRdb's copy keeps in-frame clones and lacks some. The profile covers 200,000 to 300,000 clones, with 70% to 85% appearing a single time and under 2% taken by the ten largest. Sequenced material: peripheral blood. All receptors come from a woman over 75 with acute or convalescent COVID-19.

The chain recombines TRBV19 with TRBJ1-2; D gene unclear. CDR3 length: 15 amino acids. Trimming took off 7 bases at V and 2 bases at J, with 17 bases between the two ends. CDR1 is LNHDA and CDR2 is SQIVND in the germline V gene (reference sequence). In DNA form, the CDR3 reads TGTGCCAGTACCATTAGCGTGGACCGCAACTATGGCTACACCTTC. It translates to CASTISVDRNYGYTF.

The J gene is TRBJ2-3, the V gene TRBV28; D is ambiguous. This CDR3 comprises 17 residues. Between the trimmed V and J ends, which lost 5 bases and 3 bases, there was a span of 21 bases. Germline CDR1 and CDR2: MDHEN and SYDVKM. CDR3 nucleotides: TGTGCCAGCAGTCCCGACTGGGTCTCGGAGAGGACAGATACGCAGTATTTT. Protein sequence: CASSPDWVSERTDTQYF.

The V and J genes are TRBV30 and TRBJ2-1; 9 positions agree with TRBD2. Germline-derived CDR1 and CDR2 are GTSNPN and SVGIG (reference sequence). The CDR3 extends over 15 amino acids. J gave up 7 bases and V 6 bases, and 13 bases lay outside the gene matches. The CDR3 protein is CACLLGGRATNEQFF. In DNA, the CDR3 is TGTGCCTGCCTACTTGGCGGGAGGGCTACTAATGAGCAGTTCTTC.

This clone showed up just once. The chain joins TRBV12-3 or TRBV12-4 to TRBJ1-2, with D possibly being TRBD1 (6 bases). V lost 6 bases to trimming and J lost 5 bases, with 13 bases between them. The CDR3 totals 13 residues. CDR3 in DNA: TGTGCCAGCAGCCCCGGACAGCGATATGGCTACACCTTC. It encodes CASSPGQRYGYTF.

This clone was seen a single time. V is TRBV30 and J is TRBJ2-5; 9 nucleotides match TRBD1. The CDR3 extends over 15 amino acids. Germline CDR1 and CDR2: GTSNPN and SVGIG (reference sequence). Trimming at V came to 0 bases and at J to 1 base, leaving 3 bases not matched to a gene. CDR3 sequence reads: CAWSVGQGPQETQYF. CDR3 in DNA: TGTGCCTGGAGTGTGGGACAGGGACCCCAAGAGACCCAGTACTTC. The entire variable domain, with the rest obtained from reference TRBV30 and TRBJ2-5, is as follows: SQTIHQWPATLVQPVGSPLSLECTVEGTSNPNLYWYRQAAGRGLQLLFYSVGIGQISSEVPQNLSASRPQDRQFILSSKKLLLSDSGFYLCAWSVGQGPQETQYFGPGTRLLVL.

This clone was observed a handful of times. This chain links TRBV25-1 with TRBJ1-4; 8 bases match TRBD1. Germline V gene sequence: CDR1 MGHDK, CDR2 SYGVNS. V lost 8 bases, J lost 3 bases, and 2 bases stayed unmatched. The CDR3 runs 13 residues. This CDR3 is CASGQGPNEKLFF. CDR3 nucleotides: TGTGCCAGCGGACAGGGACCTAATGAAAAACTGTTTTTT.

This chain connects TRBV5-6 to TRBJ1-2, with 7 bases fitting TRBD1. This CDR3 is built from 13 residues. Germline V lookup: CDR1 SGHDT, CDR2 YYEEEE. The trim removed 5 bases at V and 8 bases at J, leaving 9 bases unmatched. The CDR3 nucleotides read TGTGCCAGCAGTTCCGACAGGGCATACGGCTACACCTTC. Translated, it gives CASSSDRAYGYTF. Full variable domain (remainder filled in from reference TRBV5-6 and TRBJ1-2): DAGVTQSPTHLIKTRGQQVTLRCSPKSGHDTVSWYQQALGQGPQFIFQYYEEEERQRGNFPDRFSGHQFPNYSSELNVNALLLGDSALYLCASSSDRAYGYTFGSGTRLTVV.

The chain recombines TRBV4-2 with TRBJ1-2, with D possibly being TRBD1 (5 bases). V shed 3 bases and J shed 4 bases, with 6 bases lying between them. This CDR3 spans 12 amino acids. Germline V gene lookup returns CDR1 LGHNA and CDR2 YNFKEQ. The CDR3 DNA reads TGTGCCAGCAGCCAGGGACTCTATGGCTACACCTTC. Protein: CASSQGLYGYTF.

CDR3 residues: CASSFGGDYGYTF. CDR3 nucleotides: TGTGCCAGCAGCTTTGGAGGGGACTATGGCTACACCTTC. The gene calls are TRBV7-2 and TRBJ1-2; D possibly corresponds to TRBD1 (5 bases). The CDR3 has 13 residues. Germline V gives CDR1 SGHTA, CDR2 FQGNSA. The ends were cut back, 3 bases at V and 3 bases at J, with 8 bases in the middle. Drawing the rest from reference TRBV7-2 and TRBJ1-2, the complete variable domain is GAGVSQSPSNKVTEKGKDVELRCDPISGHTALYWYRQSLGQGLEFLIYFQGNSAPDKSGLPSDRFSAERTGGSVSTLTIQRTQQEDSAVYLCASSFGGDYGYTFGSGTRLTVV.

The J gene is TRBJ1-1, the V gene TRBV9; the match to TRBD1 covers 7 bases. There are 16 residues in the CDR3. J lost 2 bases, V lost 0 bases, and 7 bases had no gene match. Germline CDR1 is SGDLS and CDR2 is YYNGEE. For the CDR3, the DNA is TGTGCCAGCAGCGTAGGGAGTAACAGGGGAAACACTGAAGCTTTCTTT. Encoded protein: CASSVGSNRGNTEAFF.

CDR3 bases: TGTGCCAGCAGAAATTCCGGGACAGTCAGCACAGATACGCAGTATTTT. Translation: CASRNSGTVSTDTQYF. The V and J genes are TRBV7-2 and TRBJ2-3; 7 nucleotides align to TRBD1. CDR1 and CDR2 (germline): SGHTA, FQGNSA. V trimming: 6 bases; J trimming: 0 bases; junction bases outside the gene matches: 9. The CDR3 is made up of 16 amino acids.

The rearrangement uses TRBV3-1 (or the pseudogene TRBV3-2) and TRBJ1-2; 7 nucleotides line up with TRBD1. Germline CDR1 LGHDT, CDR2 YNNKEL (reference sequence). The V and J ends lost 4 bases and 5 bases, in that order; junction bases with no gene match: 10. This CDR3 has 15 amino acids. The CDR3 region has the DNA TGTGCCAGCAGCCTCGGACAGGTGGGGGGATATGGCTACACCTTC. Its translation: CASSLGQVGGYGYTF.

J is TRBJ1-1 and V is TRBV6-5; tentative D call: TRBD1 (5 bases). The germline V and J ends were trimmed by 0 bases and 1 base, with 12 bases remaining between them. Per the germline V gene, CDR1 is MNHEY and CDR2 is SVGAGI. This CDR3 spans 16 amino acids. The CDR3 region is CASSYSWGGRNTEAFF. CDR3 nucleotide sequence: TGTGCCAGCAGTTACTCCTGGGGCGGGAGGAACACTGAAGCTTTCTTT.

This chain uses TRBV6-5 with TRBJ2-4; 9 bases are shared with TRBD1. J was trimmed by 6 bases and V by 6 bases; bases with no gene match: 9. Germline values: CDR1 MNHEY, CDR2 SVGAGI. This CDR3 is 15 amino acids long. DNA for the CDR3: TGTGCCAGCAGCACAACCGACAGGGGGAGAAACATTCAGTACTTC. Amino acids: CASSTTDRGRNIQYF.

The gene calls are TRBV18 and TRBJ2-3; 7 bases agree with TRBD2. Germline loops: CDR1 KGHSH, CDR2 LQKENI. The CDR3 extends over 16 amino acids. V was pared by 1 base and J by 6 bases, with 10 bases of the junction left unmatched. The CDR3 DNA is TGTGCCAGCTCACCACAGGAAAGCGGGATGGGGGATACGCAGTATTTT. This codes for CASSPQESGMGDTQYF.

This clone was counted a few times. The genes are TRBV3-1 (or the pseudogene TRBV3-2) and TRBJ2-7; D is perhaps TRBD1 (5 bases). Trimming removed 4 bases at V and 5 bases at J, with 6 bases between. In germline, CDR1 is LGHDT, CDR2 YNNKEL (reference sequence). The CDR3 length is 11 residues. CDR3 protein: CASSRQNEQYF. CDR3 in DNA: TGTGCCAGCAGCCGACAGAACGAGCAGTACTTC.

DNA of the CDR3: TGTGCCAGCAGTTTTTTTCCAGGGGGCGCGGGGCAGCCCCAGCATTTT. Its protein product is CASSFFPGGAGQPQHF. This sequence joins TRBV28 and TRBJ1-5; 8 nucleotides line up with TRBD1. Germline-derived CDR1 and CDR2 are MDHEN and SYDVKM. V gave up 3 bases and J gave up 7 bases; unmatched junction bases: 11. The CDR3 is 16 amino acids.

This chain joins TRBV5-6 and TRBJ1-2; 11 nucleotides line up with TRBD1. CDR1 and CDR2 from the germline V gene are SGHDT and YYEEEE. J lost 8 bases, V lost 3 bases, and 12 bases had no gene match. The CDR3 spans 16 residues. DNA for the CDR3: TGTGCCAGCAGCTACCTGGGCGGACAGGGGGCGCGGGGCTACACCTTC. Its protein is CASSYLGGQGARGYTF.